The 23 T cell receptor beta chains below all came from one sample that was sequenced in a study of shared clonotypes between healthy human individuals. Naive CD8 cells were CD45RO-negative, positively selected for CCR7, excluding terminally differentiated effector memory CD45RA+ cells. Method: immunoSEQ multiplex PCR; TCRdb's copy keeps in-frame clones and lacks some. This table has about 580,000 clones, nearly 98% appearing once. Input material: naive CD8+ T cells sorted from blood. The receptors derive from a man aged 30 to 45 in good health.

The rearrangement links TRBV30 to TRBJ2-7; D ambiguous. The germline V gene encodes CDR1 GTSNPN and CDR2 SVGIG (reference sequence). V was cut by 1 base and J by 4 bases, with 5 bases left in between. This CDR3 is 11 amino acids long. The CDR3 DNA reads as TGTGCCTGGAGTGAGGTTTACGAGCAGTACTTC. Translation: CAWSEVYEQYF.

The chain employs TRBV29-1 and TRBJ2-2, with 7 positions matching TRBD2. The CDR3 contains 15 residues. V shed 7 bases, J shed 4 bases, and the junction held 12 bases outside the gene matches. CDR1 is SQVTM, CDR2 ANQGSEA, per germline. The CDR3 DNA sequence: TGCAGCGCAGCCCCGGGGGGAAAGGGCACCGGGGAGCTGTTTTTT. It translates to CSAAPGGKGTGELFF.

V and J are TRBV6-5 and TRBJ2-5; D possibly uses TRBD1 or TRBD2 (7 bases each). Judging by the DNA end, TRBJ2-7 fits better; the J call may be wrong. CDR3 length equals 14 residues. From germline, CDR1 is MNHEY and CDR2 SVGAGI. CDR3: CASRKAGGVYEQYF. The CDR3 coding sequence is TGTGCCAGCAGAAAGGCAGGGGGGGTCTACGAGCAGTACTTC.

The chain recombines TRBV2 with TRBJ2-3; the D is unclear. Between the trimmed V and J ends, which lost 6 bases and 0 bases, there was a span of 16 bases. The CDR3 is 16 amino acids. From germline, CDR1 is SNHLY and CDR2 FYNNEI. CDR3 region: CASRDVVMGSTDTQYF. For the CDR3, the DNA is TGTGCCAGCAGGGACGTAGTGATGGGGAGCACAGATACGCAGTATTTT.

This clone came up once. The V and J genes are TRBV7-6 and TRBJ2-2; D gene ambiguous. In germline, CDR1 is SGHVS, CDR2 FNYEAQ. CDR3 size: 13 residues. V lost 3 bases, J lost 3 bases, and 5 bases lay in between. The CDR3 region has the DNA TGTGCCAGCAGCTTCACCCACACCGGGGAGCTGTTTTTT. It encodes CASSFTHTGELFF.

This clone came up a few times. V usage is TRBV6-1 and J usage is TRBJ1-5, with D tentatively TRBD1 (5 bases). Trimming took off 0 bases at V and 5 bases at J, with 17 bases between the two ends. The V gene's germline CDR1 is MNHNS and CDR2 SASEGT. CDR3 length: 17 residues. CDR3 in amino acids: CASSEARGDPADQPQHF. CDR3 sequence (DNA): TGTGCCAGCAGTGAAGCGCGGGGCGACCCCGCAGATCAGCCCCAGCATTTT.

This rearrangement joins TRBV18 to TRBJ2-7; D may correspond to TRBD1 or TRBD2 (6 bases each). Between the trimmed V and J ends, which lost 0 bases and 4 bases, there was a span of 16 bases. Germline V gene sequence: CDR1 KGHSH, CDR2 LQKENI. This CDR3 spans 16 amino acids. This CDR3 reads CASSPPGAVSGYEQYF. CDR3 in DNA: TGTGCCAGCTCACCACCGGGGGCTGTTAGCGGATACGAGCAGTACTTC.

The V and J genes are TRBV19 and TRBJ2-1; 7 bases are a match to TRBD1. The germline CDR1 and CDR2 sequences are LNHDA and SQIVND (reference sequence). The CDR3 totals 15 residues. After removal of 2 bases from V and 8 bases from J, the junction contained 9 bases not matched to a gene. The CDR3 loop reads CASSINRGDGHEQFF. The CDR3 nucleotides are TGTGCCAGTAGTATAAACAGGGGCGACGGCCATGAGCAGTTCTTC.

V gene TRBV4-1 combines with J gene TRBJ2-7; D gene ambiguous. V was trimmed by 0 bases and J by 0 bases, leaving 12 bases between them. From germline, CDR1 is MGHRA and CDR2 YSYEKL. This CDR3 has 16 residues. The CDR3 sequence is CASSQDPASRSYEQYF. CDR3 nucleotides: TGCGCCAGCAGCCAAGATCCAGCCTCCCGCTCCTACGAGCAGTACTTC.

The CDR3 bases are TGTGCCACCAGCATTTACACACTCGGACTAGCGGGAGCCGAGACCCAGTACTTC. It encodes CATSIYTLGLAGAETQYF. The chain is built from TRBV15 and TRBJ2-5, with 13 positions matching TRBD2. This CDR3 region has 18 residues. Trimming removed 4 bases from V and 5 bases from J; junction bases left unmatched: 13. Germline V gene sequence: CDR1 LNHNV, CDR2 YYDKDF (reference sequence).

This clone was counted a single time. The chain employs TRBV28 and TRBJ2-7; the match to TRBD2 covers 13 bases. The length of the CDR3 is 15 residues. Germline values: CDR1 MDHEN, CDR2 SYDVKM. With 5 bases clipped from V and 5 bases from J, the junction kept 6 bases outside the gene matches. This CDR3 is CASSPGLAGDDEQYF. CDR3 DNA: TGTGCCAGCAGTCCCGGACTAGCGGGAGATGACGAGCAGTACTTC.

This chain uses TRBV9 with TRBJ1-2; tentative D call: TRBD1 (5 bases). Germline V gives CDR1 SGDLS, CDR2 YYNGEE. CDR3 length: 12 residues. Between the trimmed V and J ends, which lost 4 bases and 5 bases, there was a span of 9 bases. The CDR3 loop reads CASSSRVYGYTF. CDR3 bases: TGTGCCAGCAGCAGCAGGGTTTATGGCTACACCTTC.

The chain is built from TRBV29-1 and TRBJ2-7; TRBD2 aligns across 9 bases. Germline V CDR1 and CDR2: SQVTM, ANQGSEA. The CDR3 runs to 13 residues. Unmatched junction bases numbered 8, after V lost 8 bases and J lost 3 bases. CDR3 in amino acids: CSLTIAGDYEQYF. The CDR3 DNA is TGCAGCCTCACAATAGCGGGAGACTACGAGCAGTACTTC.

The rearrangement links TRBV2 to TRBJ2-7, with 7 bases that match TRBD1. Trimming took 3 bases from V and 6 from J; bases not matched to a gene: 11. This CDR3 is built from 15 residues. CDR1 and CDR2 from the germline V gene are SNHLY and FYNNEI. The CDR3 loop reads CASSESLAGGTEQYF. The CDR3 DNA follows: TGTGCCAGCAGTGAGAGTCTCGCAGGGGGAACCGAGCAGTACTTC.

This sequence joins TRBV5-1 and TRBJ2-3, with 7 bases fitting TRBD1. Germline V gene data show CDR1 as SGHRS and CDR2 as YFSETQ. V dropped 0 bases and J dropped 5; count of bases not matched to a gene: 6. There are 15 residues in the CDR3. The CDR3: CASSLGTGDGDTQYF. CDR3 in DNA: TGCGCCAGCAGCTTGGGGACAGGCGATGGAGATACGCAGTATTTT.

The rearrangement uses TRBV7-9 and TRBJ2-7; TRBD1 agrees at 8 bases. The CDR3 sequence is 16 residues long. With 5 bases clipped from V and 3 bases from J, the junction kept 12 bases outside the gene matches. CDR1 SEHNR and CDR2 FQNEAQ come from the germline V gene (reference sequence). The CDR3 loop reads CASSLSTTGVRYEQYF. The DNA of the CDR3 is TGTGCCAGCAGCCTCTCGACGACAGGGGTACGCTACGAGCAGTACTTC.

The genes are TRBV4-1 and TRBJ2-5, with D unresolved. CDR1 is MGHRA, CDR2 YSYEKL, per germline. The CDR3 runs 16 residues. V lost 3 bases, J lost 3 bases, and 17 bases lay in between. The CDR3 nucleotides are TGCGCCAGCAGCCATCGGCAAGGACGGCAAAAAGAGACCCAGTACTTC. As protein: CASSHRQGRQKETQYF.

The chain employs TRBV15 and TRBJ1-1; no clear D. Germline CDR1 LNHNV, CDR2 YYDKDF (reference sequence). The V and J ends lost 1 base and 4 bases respectively, with 10 bases between them. CDR3 length: 14 amino acids. This chain's CDR3 is CATSRAVVATEAFF. The CDR3 region has the DNA TGTGCCACCAGCAGAGCGGTCGTAGCCACTGAAGCTTTCTTT.

This clone was found once. The gene calls are TRBV6-1 and TRBJ2-3; 7 nucleotides agree with TRBD2. V dropped 2 bases and J dropped 4; count of bases not matched to a gene: 15. In germline, CDR1 is MNHNS, CDR2 SASEGT. This CDR3 comprises 18 residues. CDR3 DNA: TGTGCCAGCAGTGAACGGAGGGGAGGGCTACAAGGGGCAGATACGCAGTATTTT. It encodes CASSERRGGLQGADTQYF.

This clone has just one count. The genes are TRBV9 and TRBJ2-3; D is unclear. Trimming pared 0 bases from V and 5 bases from J, leaving 7 bases between. The CDR3 extends over 13 amino acids. Germline CDR1 is SGDLS and CDR2 is YYNGEE. CDR3 in amino acids: CASSVVWGDTQYF. The DNA of the CDR3 is TGTGCCAGCAGCGTAGTATGGGGAGATACGCAGTATTTT.

CDR3 loop: CASRPPGQTLAYEQYF. The CDR3 DNA reads as TGTGCCAGCAGACCCCCGGGACAGACACTCGCCTACGAGCAGTACTTC. V is TRBV2 and J is TRBJ2-7; 7 bases match TRBD1. The CDR3 consists of 16 residues. CDR1 SNHLY and CDR2 FYNNEI come from the germline V gene. Trimming at V came to 6 bases and at J to 2 bases, leaving 13 bases not matched to a gene.

The CDR3 sequence is CASSARPGSGFYNEQFF. CDR3 nucleotide sequence: TGTGCCAGCAGCGCCAGGCCCGGGAGCGGGTTCTACAATGAGCAGTTCTTC. The rearrangement joins TRBV7-9 to TRBJ2-1; D is perhaps TRBD2 (6 bases). There are 17 residues in the CDR3. V was pared by 5 bases and J by 3 bases, with 20 bases between. Germline V gene sequence: CDR1 SEHNR, CDR2 FQNEAQ (reference sequence).

DNA for the CDR3: TGTGCCAGCACCCCACCGGGATTATCCTACGAGCAGTACTTC. It specifies CASTPPGLSYEQYF. The V call is TRBV6-5, the J call TRBJ2-7, with D possibly TRBD2 on 5 matching bases. From germline, CDR1 is MNHEY and CDR2 SVGAGI. Trimming took off 7 bases at V and 1 base at J, with 14 bases between the two ends. The CDR3 consists of 14 residues.